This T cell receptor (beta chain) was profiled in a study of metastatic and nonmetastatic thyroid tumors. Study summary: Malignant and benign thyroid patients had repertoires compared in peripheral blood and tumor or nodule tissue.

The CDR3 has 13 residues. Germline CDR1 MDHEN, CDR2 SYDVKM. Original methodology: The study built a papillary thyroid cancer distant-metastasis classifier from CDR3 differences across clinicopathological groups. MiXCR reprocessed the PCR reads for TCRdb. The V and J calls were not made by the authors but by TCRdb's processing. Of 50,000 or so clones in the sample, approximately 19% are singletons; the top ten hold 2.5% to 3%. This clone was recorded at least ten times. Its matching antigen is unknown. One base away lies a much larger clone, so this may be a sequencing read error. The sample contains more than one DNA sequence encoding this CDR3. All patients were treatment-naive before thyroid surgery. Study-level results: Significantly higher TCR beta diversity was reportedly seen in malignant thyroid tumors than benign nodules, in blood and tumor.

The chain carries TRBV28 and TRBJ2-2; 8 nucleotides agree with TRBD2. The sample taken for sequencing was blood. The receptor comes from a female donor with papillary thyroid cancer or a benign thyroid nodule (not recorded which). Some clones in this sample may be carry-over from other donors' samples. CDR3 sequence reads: CATKAGGTGELFF. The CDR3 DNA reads TGTGCCACCAAGGCGGGGGGTACCGGGGAGCTGTTCTTT.